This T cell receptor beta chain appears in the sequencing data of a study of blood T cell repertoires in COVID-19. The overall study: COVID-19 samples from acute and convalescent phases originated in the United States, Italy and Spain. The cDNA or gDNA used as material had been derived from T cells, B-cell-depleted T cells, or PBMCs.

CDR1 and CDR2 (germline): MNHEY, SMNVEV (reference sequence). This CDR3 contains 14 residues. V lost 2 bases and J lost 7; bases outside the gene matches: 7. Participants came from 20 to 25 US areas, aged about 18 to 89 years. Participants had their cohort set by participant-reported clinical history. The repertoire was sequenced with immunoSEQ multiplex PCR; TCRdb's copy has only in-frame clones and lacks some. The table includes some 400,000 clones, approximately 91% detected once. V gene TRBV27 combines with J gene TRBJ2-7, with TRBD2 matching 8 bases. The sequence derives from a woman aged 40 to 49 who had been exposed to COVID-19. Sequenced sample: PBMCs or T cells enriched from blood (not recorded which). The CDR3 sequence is CASSLSWGLGEQYF. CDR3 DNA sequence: TGTGCCAGCAGTTTAAGTTGGGGACTAGGGGAGCAGTACTTC.